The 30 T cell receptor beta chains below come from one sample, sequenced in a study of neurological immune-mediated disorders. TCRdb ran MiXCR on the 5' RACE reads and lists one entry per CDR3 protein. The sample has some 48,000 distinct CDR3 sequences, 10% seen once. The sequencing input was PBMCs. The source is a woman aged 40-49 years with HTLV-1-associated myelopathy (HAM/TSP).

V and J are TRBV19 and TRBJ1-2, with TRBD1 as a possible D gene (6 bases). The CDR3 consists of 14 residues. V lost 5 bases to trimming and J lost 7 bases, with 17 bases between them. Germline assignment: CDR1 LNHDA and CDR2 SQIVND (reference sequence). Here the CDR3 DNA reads TGTGCCAGTAGTCTCACCCCAGGGGCTCGTGGCTACACCTTC. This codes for CASSLTPGARGYTF.

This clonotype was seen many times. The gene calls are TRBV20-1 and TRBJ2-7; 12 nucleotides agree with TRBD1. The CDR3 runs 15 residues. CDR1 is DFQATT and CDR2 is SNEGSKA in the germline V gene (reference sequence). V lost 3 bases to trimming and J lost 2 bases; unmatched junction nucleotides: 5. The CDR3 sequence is CSARPGQGATYEQYF. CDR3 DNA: TGCAGTGCTAGGCCGGGACAGGGGGCCACCTACGAGCAGTACTTC.

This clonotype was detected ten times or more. Written as DNA, the CDR3 is TGTGCCAGCAGCAACTCGGCGGGGTACAATGAGCAGTTCTTC. Its translation is CASSNSAGYNEQFF. The chain carries TRBV11-3 and TRBJ2-1; weak D call: TRBD2 (6 bases). This CDR3 spans 14 amino acids. From germline, CDR1 is SGHNT and CDR2 YENEEA. V lost 5 bases and J lost 4, with 12 bases in between. Supplemented by reference TRBV11-3 and TRBJ2-1, the full variable domain reads EAGVVQSPRYKIIEKKQPVAFWCNPISGHNTLYWYLQNLGQGPELLIRYENEEAVDDSQLPKDRFSAERLKGVDSTLKIQPAELGDSAVYLCASSNSAGYNEQFFGPGTRLTVL.

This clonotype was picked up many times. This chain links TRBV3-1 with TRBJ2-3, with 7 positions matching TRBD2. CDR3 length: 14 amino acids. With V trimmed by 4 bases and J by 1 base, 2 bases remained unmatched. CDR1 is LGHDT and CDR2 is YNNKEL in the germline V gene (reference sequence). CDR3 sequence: CASSLRGGTDTQYF. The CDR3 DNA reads TGTGCCAGCAGCCTACGGGGGGGCACAGATACGCAGTATTTT.

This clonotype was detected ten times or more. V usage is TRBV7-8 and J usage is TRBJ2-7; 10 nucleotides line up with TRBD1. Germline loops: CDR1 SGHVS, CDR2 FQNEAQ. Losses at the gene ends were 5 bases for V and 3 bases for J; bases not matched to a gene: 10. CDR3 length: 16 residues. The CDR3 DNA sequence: TGTGCCAGCAGCACAACCGGGACAGGGGCGTTCTACGAGCAGTACTTC. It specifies CASSTTGTGAFYEQYF.

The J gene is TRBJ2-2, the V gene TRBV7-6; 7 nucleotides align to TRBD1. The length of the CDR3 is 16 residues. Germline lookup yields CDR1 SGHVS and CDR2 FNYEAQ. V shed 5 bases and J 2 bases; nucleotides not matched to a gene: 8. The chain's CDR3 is CASSAPGQINTGELFF. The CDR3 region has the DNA TGTGCCAGCAGCGCACCGGGACAGATCAACACCGGGGAGCTGTTTTTT.

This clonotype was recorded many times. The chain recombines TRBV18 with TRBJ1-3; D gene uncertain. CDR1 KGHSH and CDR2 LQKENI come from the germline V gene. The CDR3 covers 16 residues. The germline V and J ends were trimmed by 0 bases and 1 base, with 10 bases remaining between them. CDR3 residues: CASSPPGLSSGNTIYF. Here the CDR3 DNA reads TGTGCCAGCTCACCACCAGGGCTAAGTTCTGGAAACACCATATATTTT. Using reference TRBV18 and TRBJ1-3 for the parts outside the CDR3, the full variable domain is NAGVMQNPRHLVRRRGQEARLRCSPMKGHSHVYWYRQLPEEGLKFMVYLQKENIIDESGMPKERFSAEFPKEGPSILRIQQVVRGDSAAYFCASSPPGLSSGNTIYFGEGSWLTVV.

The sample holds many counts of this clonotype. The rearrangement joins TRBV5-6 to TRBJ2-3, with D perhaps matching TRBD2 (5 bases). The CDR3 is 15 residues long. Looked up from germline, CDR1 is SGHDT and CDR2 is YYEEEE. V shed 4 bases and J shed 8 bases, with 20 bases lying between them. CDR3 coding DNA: TGTGCCAGCAGCCCGTCCCCGGGAAGGGTTGGTACGCAGTATTTT. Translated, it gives CASSPSPGRVGTQYF.

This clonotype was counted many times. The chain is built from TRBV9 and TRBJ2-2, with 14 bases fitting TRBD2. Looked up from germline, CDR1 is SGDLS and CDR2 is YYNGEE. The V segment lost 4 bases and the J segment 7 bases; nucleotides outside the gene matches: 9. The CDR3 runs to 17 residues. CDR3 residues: CASSPRTSGGRVGELFF. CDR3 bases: TGTGCCAGCAGCCCCCGGACTAGCGGGGGGAGGGTCGGGGAGCTGTTTTTT.

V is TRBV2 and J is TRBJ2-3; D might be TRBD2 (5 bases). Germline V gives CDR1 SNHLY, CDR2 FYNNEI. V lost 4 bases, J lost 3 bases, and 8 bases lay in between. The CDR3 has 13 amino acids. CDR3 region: CASSARETDTQYF. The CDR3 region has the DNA TGTGCCAGCAGTGCACGGGAAACAGATACGCAGTATTTT. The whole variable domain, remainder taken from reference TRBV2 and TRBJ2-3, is EPEVTQTPSHQVTQMGQEVILRCVPISNHLYFYWYRQILGQKVEFLVSFYNNEISEKSEIFDDQFSVERPDGSNFTLKIRSTKLEDSAMYFCASSARETDTQYFGPGTRLTVL.

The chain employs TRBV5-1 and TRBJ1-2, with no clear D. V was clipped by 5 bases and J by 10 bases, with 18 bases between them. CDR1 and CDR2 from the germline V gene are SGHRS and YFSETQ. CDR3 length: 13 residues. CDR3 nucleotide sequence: TGCGCCAGCAGGGCTGCGGATCGGACTGTCTACACCTTC. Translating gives CASRAADRTVYTF.

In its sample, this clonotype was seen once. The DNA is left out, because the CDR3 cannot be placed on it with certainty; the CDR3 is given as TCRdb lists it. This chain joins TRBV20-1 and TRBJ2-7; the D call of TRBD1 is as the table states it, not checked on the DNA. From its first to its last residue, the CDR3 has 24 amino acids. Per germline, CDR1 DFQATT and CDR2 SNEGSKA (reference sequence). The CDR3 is CSAREFRPLADTQYFGPGTYEQYF.

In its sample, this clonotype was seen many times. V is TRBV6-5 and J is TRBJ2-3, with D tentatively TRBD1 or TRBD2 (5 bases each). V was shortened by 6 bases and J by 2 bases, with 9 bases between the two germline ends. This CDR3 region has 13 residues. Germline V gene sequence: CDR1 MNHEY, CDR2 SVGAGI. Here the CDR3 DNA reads TGTGCCAGCAGACGGGGCCCCACAGATACGCAGTATTTT. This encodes CASRRGPTDTQYF.

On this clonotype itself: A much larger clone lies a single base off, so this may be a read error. CDR3 residues: CASSTCTGKHEQFF. CDR3 sequence (DNA): TGTGCCAGCAGCACCTGTACAGGGAAACATGAGCAGTTCTTC. V is TRBV14 and J is TRBJ2-1; D is possibly TRBD1 (6 bases). Trimming pared 5 bases from V and 8 bases from J, leaving 16 bases between. This CDR3 spans 14 amino acids. CDR1 and CDR2 from the germline V gene are SGHDN and FVKESK.

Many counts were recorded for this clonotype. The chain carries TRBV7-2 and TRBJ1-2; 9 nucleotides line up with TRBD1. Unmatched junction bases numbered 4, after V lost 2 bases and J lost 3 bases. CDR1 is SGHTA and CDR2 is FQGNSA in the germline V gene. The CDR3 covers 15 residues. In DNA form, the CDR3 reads TGTGCCAGCAGCTTAACAGGGGGCGCCGACTATGGCTACACCTTC. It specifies CASSLTGGADYGYTF. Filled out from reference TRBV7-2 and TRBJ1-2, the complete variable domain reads GAGVSQSPSNKVTEKGKDVELRCDPISGHTALYWYRQSLGQGLEFLIYFQGNSAPDKSGLPSDRFSAERTGGSVSTLTIQRTQQEDSAVYLCASSLTGGADYGYTFGSGTRLTVV.

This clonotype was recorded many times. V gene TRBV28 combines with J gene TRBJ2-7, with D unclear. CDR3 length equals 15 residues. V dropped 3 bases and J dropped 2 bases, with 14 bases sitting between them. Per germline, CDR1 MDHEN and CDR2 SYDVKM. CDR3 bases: TGTGCCAGCAGTTTCGGTAGGTCCTTAGCCTACGAGCAGTACTTC. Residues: CASSFGRSLAYEQYF.

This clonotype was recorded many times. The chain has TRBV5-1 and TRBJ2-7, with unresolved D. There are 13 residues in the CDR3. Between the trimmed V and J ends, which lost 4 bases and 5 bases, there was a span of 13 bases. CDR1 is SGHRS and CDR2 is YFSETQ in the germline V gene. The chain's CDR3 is CASSPVFRDEQYF. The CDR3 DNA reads TGCGCCAGCAGCCCTGTATTTAGGGACGAGCAGTACTTC.

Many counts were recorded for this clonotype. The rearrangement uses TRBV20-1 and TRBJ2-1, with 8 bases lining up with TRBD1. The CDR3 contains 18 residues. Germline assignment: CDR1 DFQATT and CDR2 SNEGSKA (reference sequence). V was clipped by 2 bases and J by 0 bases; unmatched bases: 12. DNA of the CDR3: TGCAGTGCTAGACCAAGATTTAGGGACAGGAGCTCCTACAATGAGCAGTTCTTC. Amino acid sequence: CSARPRFRDRSSYNEQFF.

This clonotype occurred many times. The CDR3 protein is CASCINPIETQYF. In DNA, the CDR3 is TGTGCCAGCTGCATAAACCCCATCGAGACCCAGTACTTC. The chain is built from TRBV5-6 and TRBJ2-5, with unresolved D. Germline loops: CDR1 SGHDT, CDR2 YYEEEE. V was cut by 7 bases and J by 5 bases, with 15 bases left in between. This CDR3 has 13 residues.

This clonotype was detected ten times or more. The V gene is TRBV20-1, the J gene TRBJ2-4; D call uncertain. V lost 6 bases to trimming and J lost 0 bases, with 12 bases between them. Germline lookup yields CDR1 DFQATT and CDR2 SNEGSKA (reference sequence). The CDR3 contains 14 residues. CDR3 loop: CSAGGNLAKNIQYF. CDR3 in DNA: TGCAGTGCGGGTGGGAATCTAGCCAAAAACATTCAGTACTTC.

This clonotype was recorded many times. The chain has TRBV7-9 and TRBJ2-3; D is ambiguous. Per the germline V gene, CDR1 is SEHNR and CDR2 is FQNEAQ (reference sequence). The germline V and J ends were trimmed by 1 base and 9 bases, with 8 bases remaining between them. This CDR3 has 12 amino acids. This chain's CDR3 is CASSLGSPTQYF. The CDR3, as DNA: TGTGCCAGCAGCTTAGGGTCGCCGACGCAGTATTTT.

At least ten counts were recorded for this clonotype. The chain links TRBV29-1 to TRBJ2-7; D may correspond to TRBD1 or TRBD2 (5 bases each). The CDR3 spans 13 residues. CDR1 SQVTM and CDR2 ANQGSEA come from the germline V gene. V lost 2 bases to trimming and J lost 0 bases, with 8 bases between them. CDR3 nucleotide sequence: TGCAGCGTTGAAACGGGGACCTCCTACGAGCAGTACTTC. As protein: CSVETGTSYEQYF.

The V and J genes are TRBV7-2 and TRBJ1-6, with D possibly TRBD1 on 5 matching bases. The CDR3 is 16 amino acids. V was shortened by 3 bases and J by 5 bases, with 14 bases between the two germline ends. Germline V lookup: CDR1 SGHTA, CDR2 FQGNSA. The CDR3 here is CASSFPGQGNNSPLHF. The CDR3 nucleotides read TGTGCCAGCAGCTTTCCCGGGCAGGGAAATAATTCACCCCTCCACTTT.

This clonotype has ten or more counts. The CDR3 DNA follows: TGTGCCAGCGTGCAGCCCAGGACAGATACGCAGTATTTT. The encoded protein is CASVQPRTDTQYF. The V call is TRBV7-9, the J call TRBJ2-3; D unresolved. The V end was cut by 8 bases, the J end by 3 bases, with 12 bases between. The CDR3 is 13 amino acids. Germline loops: CDR1 SEHNR, CDR2 FQNEAQ (reference sequence).

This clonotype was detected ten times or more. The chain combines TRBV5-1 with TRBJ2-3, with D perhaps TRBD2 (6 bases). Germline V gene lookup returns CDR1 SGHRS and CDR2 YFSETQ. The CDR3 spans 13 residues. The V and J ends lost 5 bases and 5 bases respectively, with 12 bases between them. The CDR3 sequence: CASSGGTGDTQYF. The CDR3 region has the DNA TGCGCCAGCAGTGGAGGGACGGGAGATACGCAGTATTTT.

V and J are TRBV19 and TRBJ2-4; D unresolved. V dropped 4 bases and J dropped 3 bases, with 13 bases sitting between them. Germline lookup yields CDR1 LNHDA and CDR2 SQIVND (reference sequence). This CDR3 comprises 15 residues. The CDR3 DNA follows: TGTGCCAGTAGTAACCTGACCACTTACAAAAACATTCAGTACTTC. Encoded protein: CASSNLTTYKNIQYF.

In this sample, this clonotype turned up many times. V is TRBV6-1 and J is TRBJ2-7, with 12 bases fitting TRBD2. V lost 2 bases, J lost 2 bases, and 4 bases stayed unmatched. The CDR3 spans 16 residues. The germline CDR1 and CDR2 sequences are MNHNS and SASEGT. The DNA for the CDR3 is TGTGCCAGCAGTGAATTTGGACTAGCGGGAACCTACGAGCAGTACTTC. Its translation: CASSEFGLAGTYEQYF.

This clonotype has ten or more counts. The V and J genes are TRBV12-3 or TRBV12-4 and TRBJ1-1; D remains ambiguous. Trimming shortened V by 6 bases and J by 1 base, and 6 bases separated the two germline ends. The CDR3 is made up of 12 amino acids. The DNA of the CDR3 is TGTGCCAGCAGGGAGGGGAACACTGAAGCTTTCTTT. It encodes CASREGNTEAFF.

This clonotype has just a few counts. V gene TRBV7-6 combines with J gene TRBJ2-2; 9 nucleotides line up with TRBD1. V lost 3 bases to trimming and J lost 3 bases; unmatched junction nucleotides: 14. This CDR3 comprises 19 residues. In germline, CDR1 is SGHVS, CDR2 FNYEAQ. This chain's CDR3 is CASSFPQPRQGVDTGELFF. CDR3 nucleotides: TGTGCCAGCAGCTTTCCCCAACCACGACAGGGGGTCGACACCGGGGAGCTGTTTTTT.

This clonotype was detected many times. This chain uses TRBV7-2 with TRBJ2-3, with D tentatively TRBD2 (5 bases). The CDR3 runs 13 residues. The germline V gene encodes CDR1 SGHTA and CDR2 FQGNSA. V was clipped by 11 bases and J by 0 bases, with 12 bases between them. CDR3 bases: TGTGCCGAGGGTGCCGGGAGCACAGATACGCAGTATTTT. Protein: CAEGAGSTDTQYF.